Sequencing of this T cell receptor beta chain was carried out in a study of T cell repertoires in ileal Crohn's disease. Study background: Patients had a median approximately 7.3-year disease duration, and about 36% were active smokers.

Sequencing was performed with immunoSEQ multiplex PCR; in TCRdb, only in-frame clones are kept and a portion is missing. The sample consists of 13,000 or so clones, around 70% of them appearing once. Study conclusions and caveats: Active smokers at surgery had more clonal expansions than non-smokers.

This clone was found once. The antigen is undetermined. Time point reported: neoterminal ileum biopsy at postoperative endoscopy, about 6 months after surgery. The sample comprised ileal tissue. The sequence derives from an adult with Crohn's disease.

The CDR3 DNA is TGTGCCAGCTGGGGGTTATACGAGCAGTACTTC. Its protein is CASWGLYEQYF. The chain is built from TRBV28 and TRBJ2-7, with D possibly being TRBD1 or TRBD2 (5 bases each). The length of the CDR3 is 11 residues. V was cut by 8 bases and J by 4 bases, with 9 bases left in between. Per the germline V gene, CDR1 is MDHEN and CDR2 is SYDVKM. Supplemented by reference TRBV28 and TRBJ2-7, the full variable domain reads DVKVTQSSRYLVKRTGEKVFLECVQDMDHENMFWYRQDPGLGLRLIYFSYDVKMKEKGDIPEGYSVSREKKERFSLILESASTNQTSMYLCASWGLYEQYFGPGTRLTVT.